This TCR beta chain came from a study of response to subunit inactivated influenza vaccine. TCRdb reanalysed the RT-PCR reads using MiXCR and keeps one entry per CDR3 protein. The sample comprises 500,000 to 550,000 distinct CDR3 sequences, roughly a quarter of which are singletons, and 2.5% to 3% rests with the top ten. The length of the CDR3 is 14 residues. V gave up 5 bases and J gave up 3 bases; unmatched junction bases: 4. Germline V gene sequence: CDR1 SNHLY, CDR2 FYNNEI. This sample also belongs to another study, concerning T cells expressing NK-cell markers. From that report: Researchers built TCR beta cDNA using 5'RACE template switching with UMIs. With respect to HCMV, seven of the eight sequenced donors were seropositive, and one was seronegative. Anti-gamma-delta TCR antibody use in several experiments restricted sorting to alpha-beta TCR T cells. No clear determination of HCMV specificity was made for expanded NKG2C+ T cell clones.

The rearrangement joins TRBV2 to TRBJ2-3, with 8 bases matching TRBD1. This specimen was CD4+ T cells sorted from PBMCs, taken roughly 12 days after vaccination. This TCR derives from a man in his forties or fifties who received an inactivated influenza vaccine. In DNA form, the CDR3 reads TGTGCCAGCAGTTGGACAGGGAAGACAGATACGCAGTATTTT. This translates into CASSWTGKTDTQYF.